The rows below give T cell receptor beta chains drawn from one sample of a study of OX40 agonist ivuxolimab in advanced cancers. Data came from immunoSEQ multiplex PCR; TCRdb stores just in-frame clones and leaves some out. The table lists fewer than 200,000 clones, roughly 94% of them singletons. Sequencing was performed on CD4+ or CD8+ T cells sorted from blood, taken in a trial of the OX40 agonist ivuxolimab. Receptor source: an adult with an advanced solid tumor such as melanoma, head and neck, liver or kidney cancer. Both conserved end residues are part of each CDR3. The D gene is left open where the match is weak. Only part of the rows carry a size: once, few, many, or a class if the clone is expanded.

J | size | D | V | CDR3 | DNA
TRBJ1-2 | - | TRBD1 | TRBV18 | CASSPRTGADTLNYGYTF | TGTGCCAGCTCACCTCGGACAGGGGCCGATACCCTTAACTATGGCTACACCTTC
TRBJ2-7 | - | - | TRBV11-2 | CASSLGIGRGYEQYF | TGTGCCAGCAGCTTAGGGATAGGCAGGGGCTACGAGCAGTACTTC
TRBJ1-2 | - | TRBD1 | TRBV15 | CATSPDRDYGYTF | TGTGCCACCAGTCCCGACAGGGACTATGGCTACACCTTC
TRBJ2-3 | - | - | TRBV25-1 | CASTSGHNTDTQYF | TGTGCCAGCACCTCGGGACACAACACAGATACGCAGTATTTT
TRBJ1-2 | - | TRBD1 | TRBV9 | CASSGGGAGNYGYTF | TGTGCCAGCAGCGGAGGGGGCGCGGGTAACTATGGCTACACCTTC
TRBJ2-5 | - | TRBD2 | TRBV19 | CASSLAGGAQETQYF | TGTGCCAGTAGTTTGGCGGGGGGGGCGCAAGAGACCCAGTACTTC
TRBJ2-5 | - | TRBD2 | TRBV9 | CASSVGTSGSETQYF | TGTGCCAGCAGCGTTGGGACTAGCGGGAGTGAGACCCAGTACTTC
TRBJ2-3 | - | TRBD1 | TRBV19 | CASKGRQGVFNTDTQYF | TGTGCCAGTAAGGGTCGACAGGGAGTATTTAATACAGATACGCAGTATTTT
TRBJ2-1 | - | - | TRBV6-6 | CASSYWAGHNEQFF | TGTGCCAGCAGTTACTGGGCAGGGCACAATGAGCAGTTCTTC
TRBJ2-3 | - | TRBD2 | TRBV9 | CASSRGGTDTQYF | TGTGCCAGCAGCCGGGGGGGCACAGATACGCAGTATTTT
TRBJ2-3 | - | - | TRBV10-1 | CATGDSTDTQYF | TGCGCCACCGGGGACAGCACAGATACGCAGTATTTT
TRBJ1-2 | - | - | TRBV4-2 | CASSQLRGRNYGYTF | TGTGCCAGCAGCCAACTCCGGGGCCGTAACTATGGCTACACCTTC
TRBJ1-1 | few | - | TRBV7-8 | CASSLEGNTEAFF | TGTGCCAGCAGCTTAGAGGGAAACACTGAAGCTTTCTTT
TRBJ1-1 | - | - | TRBV28 | CASTLGPTNTEAFF | TGTGCCAGCACCCTGGGACCGACGAACACTGAAGCTTTCTTT
TRBJ1-4 | - | - | TRBV7-2 | CASSNGLPWERLFF | TGTGCCAGCAGCAACGGACTGCCTTGGGAAAGGCTGTTTTTT
TRBJ2-3 | - | TRBD1 | TRBV6-4 | CASSRTGATTSTDTQYF | TGTGCCAGCAGTAGGACAGGGGCCACCACTAGCACAGATACGCAGTATTTT
TRBJ2-7 | - | - | TRBV28 | CASSSLVHEQYF | TGTGCCAGCAGTTCTTTAGTACACGAGCAGTACTTC
TRBJ2-3 | - | - | TRBV30 | CAWIGGFTDTQYF | TGTGCCTGGATTGGGGGGTTCACAGATACGCAGTATTTT
TRBJ2-1 | - | - | TRBV4-3 | CASSQVGGSYNEQFF | TGCGCCAGCAGCCAAGTCGGGGGCTCCTACAATGAGCAGTTCTTC
TRBJ2-7 | - | TRBD2 | TRBV10-3 | CAINPGLAAYEQYF | TGTGCCATCAACCCGGGACTAGCGGCCTACGAGCAGTACTTC
TRBJ2-1 | once | TRBD1 | TRBV5-1 | CASRGTGGTSYNEQFF | TGCGCCAGCAGAGGGACAGGGGGAACCTCCTACAATGAGCAGTTCTTC
TRBJ1-6 | - | - | TRBV7-9 | CASSLKSMAPGNRSPLHF | TGTGCCAGCAGCTTAAAGAGTATGGCTCCGGGTAACCGATCACCCCTCCACTTT
TRBJ2-7 | - | - | TRBV28 | CASSRDLRLYEQYF | TGTGCCAGCAGCCGGGACTTGAGACTTTACGAGCAGTACTTC
TRBJ1-6 | - | - | TRBV4-1 | CASSRREDLRDSPLHF | TGCGCCAGCAGCCGCCGGGAAGACCTCAGGGATTCACCCCTCCACTTT
TRBJ1-1 | few | - | TRBV7-9 | CASSLSRTATEAFF | TGTGCCAGCAGCTTAAGTCGGACAGCCACTGAAGCTTTCTTT
TRBJ2-5 | - | TRBD2 | TRBV6-1 | CATETGGETQYF | TGTGCCACCGAAACCGGGGGGGAGACCCAGTACTTC
TRBJ2-7 | once | - | TRBV5-8 | CATPAAGRSSYEQYF | TGTGCCACGCCTGCTGCGGGCAGGAGCTCCTACGAGCAGTACTTC
TRBJ1-6 | - | - | TRBV7-2 | CASSPKVGSPSPLHF | TGTGCCAGCAGCCCGAAGGTAGGGTCTCCTTCACCCCTCCACTTT
TRBJ2-7 | - | TRBD1 | TRBV7-2 | CASSSRTGVYEQYF | TGTGCCAGCAGCAGCCGGACAGGGGTCTACGAGCAGTACTTC
TRBJ1-1 | - | - | TRBV6-6 | CASSYPGGGTEAFF | TGTGCCAGCAGTTACCCCGGGGGGGGCACTGAAGCTTTCTTT
TRBJ2-1 | - | TRBD2 | TRBV6-6 | CASSYSPGGYNEQFF | TGTGCCAGCAGTTACTCCCCCGGGGGGTACAATGAGCAGTTCTTC
TRBJ1-2 | - | - | TRBV5-4 | CASSRGRAGYGYTF | TGTGCCAGCAGTCGTGGTAGGGCGGGCTATGGCTACACCTTC
TRBJ1-6 | - | TRBD1 | TRBV18 | CASSSGQGLNSPLHF | TGTGCCAGCTCATCCGGACAGGGGCTAAATTCACCCCTCCACTTT
TRBJ2-7 | - | - | TRBV7-9 | CASSLAGRIYEQYF | TGTGCCAGCAGCTTAGCGGGACGGATATACGAGCAGTACTTC
TRBJ1-3 | - | - | TRBV5-4 | CASSLDRVSSGNTIYF | TGTGCCAGCAGCTTGGACAGGGTCTCCTCTGGAAACACCATATATTTT
TRBJ2-7 | - | TRBD1 | TRBV18 | CASSPGTVSYEQYF | TGTGCCAGCTCACCGGGGACAGTCTCCTACGAGCAGTACTTC
TRBJ2-1 | - | TRBD1 | TRBV25-1 | CASSEKHGTGTYNEQFF | TGTGCCAGCAGTGAAAAACATGGGACAGGGACCTACAATGAGCAGTTCTTC
TRBJ2-6 | - | - | TRBV7-2 | CASSSFTGSGANVLTF | TGTGCCAGCAGCAGCTTTACGGGGTCTGGGGCCAACGTCCTGACTTTC
TRBJ1-1 | - | TRBD1 | TRBV6-6 | CASSAPGQGGGTEAFF | TGTGCCAGCAGTGCGCCGGGACAGGGGGGAGGCACTGAAGCTTTCTTT
TRBJ1-4 | - | - | TRBV28 | CASSQGGTNEKLFF | TGTGCCAGCAGCCAAGGGGGGACTAATGAAAAACTGTTTTTT
TRBJ1-6 | - | TRBD1 | TRBV9 | CASNPGGAWNSPLHF | TGTGCCAGCAACCCAGGGGGCGCTTGGAATTCACCCCTCCACTTT